These 10 T cell receptor beta chains share one sample of origin, sequenced in a study of shared clonotypes between healthy human individuals. Some clones are missing from TCRdb's copy, which holds only in-frame ones; the method was immunoSEQ multiplex PCR. The sample lists approximately 500,000 clones, roughly 95% occurring once. The sequencing input was naive CD4+ T cells sorted from blood. Regarding subset: CD45RA+ positively selected. These receptors were collected from a woman aged 25-40 years in good health.

A few counts support this clone. The chain employs TRBV27 and TRBJ2-7; 7 bases align to TRBD2. The CDR3 extends over 14 amino acids. Germline V CDR1 and CDR2: MNHEY, SMNVEV (reference sequence). V was clipped by 1 base and J by 7 bases; unmatched bases: 7. The CDR3 spells CASSLWGRAREQYF. Written as DNA, the CDR3 is TGTGCCAGCAGTTTATGGGGGAGGGCCCGGGAGCAGTACTTC.

The CDR3: CASTVPQGYEQYF. CDR3 in DNA: TGTGCCAGCACCGTACCCCAGGGCTACGAGCAGTACTTC. The V gene is TRBV7-2, the J gene TRBJ2-5; a possible D gene is TRBD1 (5 bases). Judging by the DNA end, TRBJ2-7 fits better; the J call may be wrong. The germline V gene has CDR1 SGHTA and CDR2 FQGNSA. The CDR3 consists of 13 residues.

This chain joins TRBV15 and TRBJ2-7, with 7 bases matching TRBD2. The CDR3 loop spans 16 amino acids. The V segment lost 2 bases and the J segment 1 base; nucleotides outside the gene matches: 8. CDR1 LNHNV and CDR2 YYDKDF come from the germline V gene (reference sequence). The chain's CDR3 is CATSRRGASGSYEQYF. CDR3 coding DNA: TGTGCCACCAGCAGAAGAGGGGCTAGCGGATCCTACGAGCAGTACTTC.

The chain has TRBV7-3 and TRBJ2-3; D might be TRBD2 (6 bases). The CDR3 sequence is 16 residues long. Trimming took 0 bases from V and 4 from J, leaving 14 bases between them. Per the germline V gene, CDR1 is SGHTA and CDR2 is FQGTGA. CDR3 in DNA: TGTGCCAGCAGCTTAACTAGCGGAGGCCCCCCAGATACGCAGTATTTT. Its protein is CASSLTSGGPPDTQYF. The entire variable domain, with the rest obtained from reference TRBV7-3 and TRBJ2-3, is as follows: GAGVSQTPSNKVTEKGKYVELRCDPISGHTALYWYRQSLGQGPEFLIYFQGTGAADDSGLPNDRFFAVRPEGSVSTLKIQRTERGDSAVYLCASSLTSGGPPDTQYFGPGTRLTVL.

CDR3 protein: CALDPGPLNTEAFF. CDR3 nucleotides: TGTGCCTTGGATCCGGGACCCCTGAACACTGAAGCTTTCTTT. V gene TRBV30 combines with J gene TRBJ1-1, with a tentative D call TRBD1 (5 bases). Trimming took off 7 bases at V and 0 bases at J, with 15 bases between the two ends. Looked up from germline, CDR1 is GTSNPN and CDR2 is SVGIG (reference sequence). This CDR3 region has 14 residues.

This chain joins TRBV2 and TRBJ2-3; D might be TRBD2 (5 bases). The CDR3 has 12 amino acids. Trimming pared 6 bases from V and 11 bases from J, leaving 15 bases between. Germline lookup yields CDR1 SNHLY and CDR2 FYNNEI. DNA for the CDR3: TGTGCCAGCAGAGCTAGCAGCCCCGGGCAGTATTTT. Translated, it gives CASRASSPGQYF.

The chain couples TRBV25-1 to TRBJ1-1, with D possibly being TRBD1 (5 bases). CDR1 and CDR2 from the germline V gene are MGHDK and SYGVNS. Trimming took 1 base from V and 2 from J, leaving 11 bases between them. This CDR3 comprises 15 residues. In DNA, the CDR3 is TGTGCCAGCAGTGAATTAGGACACTCAAACACTGAAGCTTTCTTT. It encodes CASSELGHSNTEAFF.

This chain links TRBV5-1 with TRBJ1-2, with D possibly being TRBD1 (5 bases). This CDR3 comprises 15 residues. V lost 2 bases to trimming and J lost 2 bases, with 13 bases between them. Germline CDR1 reads SGHRS; CDR2 reads YFSETQ. The CDR3 sequence is CASSLGDVLNYGYTF. The CDR3, as DNA: TGCGCCAGCAGCTTAGGGGATGTGCTGAACTATGGCTACACCTTC. Looking up the rest from reference TRBV5-1 and TRBJ1-2 gives the full variable domain: KAGVTQTPRYLIKTRGQQVTLSCSPISGHRSVSWYQQTPGQGLQFLFEYFSETQRNKGNFPGRFSGRQFSNSRSEMNVSTLELGDSALYLCASSLGDVLNYGYTFGSGTRLTVV.

The gene calls are TRBV30 and TRBJ2-5; 8 nucleotides match TRBD1. The J call may not be correct, given that the DNA end is closer to TRBJ2-7. The CDR3 spans 13 residues. Germline values: CDR1 GTSNPN, CDR2 SVGIG (reference sequence). The CDR3 spells CAWDPGTGYEQYF. CDR3 bases: TGTGCCTGGGATCCGGGGACAGGTTACGAGCAGTACTTC.

V usage is TRBV6-1 and J usage is TRBJ2-7; D might be TRBD2 (5 bases). Per the germline V gene, CDR1 is MNHNS and CDR2 is SASEGT. This CDR3 comprises 15 residues. Trimming took off 3 bases at V and 1 base at J, with 13 bases between the two ends. The CDR3 DNA follows: TGTGCCAGCAGTGATGTTTTAGCGCGTTCCTACGAGCAGTACTTC. It yields the protein CASSDVLARSYEQYF.